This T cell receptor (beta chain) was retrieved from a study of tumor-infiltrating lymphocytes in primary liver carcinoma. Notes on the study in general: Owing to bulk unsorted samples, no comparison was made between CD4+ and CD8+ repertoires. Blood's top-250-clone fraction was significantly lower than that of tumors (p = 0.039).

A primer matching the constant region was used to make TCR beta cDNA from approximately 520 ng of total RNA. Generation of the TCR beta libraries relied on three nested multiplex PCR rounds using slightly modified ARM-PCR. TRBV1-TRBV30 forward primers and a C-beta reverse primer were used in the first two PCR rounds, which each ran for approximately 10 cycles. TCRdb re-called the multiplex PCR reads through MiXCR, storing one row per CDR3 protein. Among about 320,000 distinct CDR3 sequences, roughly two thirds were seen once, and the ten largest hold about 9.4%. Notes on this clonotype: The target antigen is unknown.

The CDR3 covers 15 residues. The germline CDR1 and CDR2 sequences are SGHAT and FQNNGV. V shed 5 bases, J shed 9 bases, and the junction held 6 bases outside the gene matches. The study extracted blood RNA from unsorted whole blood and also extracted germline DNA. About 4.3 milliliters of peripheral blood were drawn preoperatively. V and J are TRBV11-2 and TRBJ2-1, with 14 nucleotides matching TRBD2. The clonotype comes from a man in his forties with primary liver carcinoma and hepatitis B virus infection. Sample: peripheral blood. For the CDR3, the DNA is TGTGCCAGCAGCACCGGGACTAGCGGGAGTGGTGAGCAGTTCTTC. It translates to CASSTGTSGSGEQFF.